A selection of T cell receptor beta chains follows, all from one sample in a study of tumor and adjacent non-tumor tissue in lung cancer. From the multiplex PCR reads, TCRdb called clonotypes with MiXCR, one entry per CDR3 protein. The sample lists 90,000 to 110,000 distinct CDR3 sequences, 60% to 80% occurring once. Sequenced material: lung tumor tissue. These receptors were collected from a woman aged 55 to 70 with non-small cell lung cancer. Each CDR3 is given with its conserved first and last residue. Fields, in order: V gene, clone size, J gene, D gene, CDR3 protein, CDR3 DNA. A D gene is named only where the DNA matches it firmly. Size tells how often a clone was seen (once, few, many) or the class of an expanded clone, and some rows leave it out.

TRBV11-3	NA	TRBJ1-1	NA	CASRLDRSGNTKAFF	TGTGCCAGCAGATTAGACCGCTCGGGAAACACTAAAGCTTTCTTT
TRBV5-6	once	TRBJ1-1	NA	CASSFFFGAEAFF	TGTGCCAGTAGCTTTTTTTTTGGGGCTGAAGCTTTCTTT
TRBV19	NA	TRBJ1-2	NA	CASTKGRESGYTF	TGTGCCAGTACCAAAGGCAGGGAATCTGGCTACACCTTC
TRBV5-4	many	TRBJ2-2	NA	CASSLAEQNTGELFF	TGTGCCAGCAGCTTGGCCGAACAGAACACCGGGGAGCTGTTTTTT
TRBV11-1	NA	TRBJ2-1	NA	CASIFLSYNEQFF	TGTGCCAGCATCTTTTTGTCCTATAATGAGCAGTTCTTC
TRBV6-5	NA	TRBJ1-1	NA	CASSYQLGLRAFF	TGTGCCAGCAGCTACCAACTCGGTCTCCGAGCTTTCTTT
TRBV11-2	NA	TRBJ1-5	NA	CASSLDRGQAHHF	TGTGCCAGCTCCCTGGACCGGGGTCAGGCCCACCATTTT
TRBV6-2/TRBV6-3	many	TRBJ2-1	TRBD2	CASSYEGGPREEQFF	TGTGCCAGCAGTTACGAGGGAGGGCCTCGGGAAGAGCAGTTCTTC
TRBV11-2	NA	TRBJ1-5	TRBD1	CAKSRDRGHPQHF	TGTGCCAAGTCCCGGGACAGGGGTCATCCCCAACATTTT
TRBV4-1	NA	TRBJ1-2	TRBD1	CASSTPGGQGVDYGYTF	TGCGCCAGCAGTACTCCCGGAGGACAGGGGGTGGACTATGGCTACACCTTC
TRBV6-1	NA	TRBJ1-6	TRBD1	CVSSKGANSALHF	TGTGTCAGCAGTAAGGGGGCTAATTCAGCCCTCCACTTT
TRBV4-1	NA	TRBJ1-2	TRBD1	CASSPSLAGGLGGYTF	TGCGCCAGCAGCCCCAGCTTGGCAGGGGGCTTAGGTGGCTACACCTTC
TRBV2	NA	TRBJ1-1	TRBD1	CVSRSTGTGEAFF	TGTGTCAGCAGATCAACCGGGACAGGAGAAGCTTTCTTT
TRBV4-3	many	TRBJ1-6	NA	CASSRKGRENSPLHF	TGCGCCAGCAGCCGGAAAGGCAGGGAAAATTCACCCCTCCACTTT
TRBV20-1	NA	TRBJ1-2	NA	CSARVQGENGYTF	TGCAGTGCTAGAGTTCAGGGAGAAAATGGGTACACCTTC
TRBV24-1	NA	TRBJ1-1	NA	CATSLGVATEASF	TGTGCCACCAGTCTTGGGGTAGCAACTGAAGCTTCATTT
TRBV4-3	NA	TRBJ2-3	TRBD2	CTSSQGTSGADTQYF	TGTACCAGCAGCCAAGGGACTAGCGGGGCAGATACACAGTATTTT